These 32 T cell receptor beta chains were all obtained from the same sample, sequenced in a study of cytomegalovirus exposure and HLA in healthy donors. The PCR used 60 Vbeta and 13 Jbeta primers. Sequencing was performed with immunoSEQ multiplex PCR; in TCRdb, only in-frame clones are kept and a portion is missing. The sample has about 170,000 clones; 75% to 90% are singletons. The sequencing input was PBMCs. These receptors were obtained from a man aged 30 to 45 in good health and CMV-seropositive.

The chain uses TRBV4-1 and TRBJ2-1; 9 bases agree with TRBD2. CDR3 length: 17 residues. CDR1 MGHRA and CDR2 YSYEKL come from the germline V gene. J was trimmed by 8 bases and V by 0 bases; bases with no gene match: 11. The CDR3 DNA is TGCGCCAGCAGCCAAGAAGGTGGCGGGGGGGCCGTCGATGAGCAGTTCTTC. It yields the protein CASSQEGGGGAVDEQFF.

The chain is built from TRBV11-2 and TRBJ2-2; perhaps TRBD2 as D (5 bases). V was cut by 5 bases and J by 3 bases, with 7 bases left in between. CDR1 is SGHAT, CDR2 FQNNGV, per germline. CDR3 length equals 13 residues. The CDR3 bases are TGTGCCAGCAGCCGGGAACACACCGGGGAGCTGTTTTTT. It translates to CASSREHTGELFF.

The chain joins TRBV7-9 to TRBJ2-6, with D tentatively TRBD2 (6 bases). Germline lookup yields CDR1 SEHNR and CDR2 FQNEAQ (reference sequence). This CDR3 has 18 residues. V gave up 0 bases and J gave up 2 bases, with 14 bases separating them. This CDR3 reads CASSLAGRGIAGANVLTF. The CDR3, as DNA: TGTGCCAGCAGCTTAGCGGGCCGGGGGATAGCTGGGGCCAACGTCCTGACTTTC.

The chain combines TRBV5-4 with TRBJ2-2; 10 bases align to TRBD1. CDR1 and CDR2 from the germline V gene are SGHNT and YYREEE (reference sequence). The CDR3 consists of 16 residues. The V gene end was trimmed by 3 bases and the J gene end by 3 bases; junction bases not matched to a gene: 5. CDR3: CASSSTGQGDTGELFF. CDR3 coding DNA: TGTGCCAGCAGCTCGACAGGACAGGGGGACACCGGGGAGCTGTTTTTT.

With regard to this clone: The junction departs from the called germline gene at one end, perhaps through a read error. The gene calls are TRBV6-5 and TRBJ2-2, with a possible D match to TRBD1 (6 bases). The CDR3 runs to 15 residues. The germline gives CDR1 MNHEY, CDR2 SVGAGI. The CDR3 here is CAGSPGQTNTGELFF. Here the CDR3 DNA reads TGTGCCGGCAGCCCGGGACAAACCAACACCGGGGAGCTGTTTTTT.

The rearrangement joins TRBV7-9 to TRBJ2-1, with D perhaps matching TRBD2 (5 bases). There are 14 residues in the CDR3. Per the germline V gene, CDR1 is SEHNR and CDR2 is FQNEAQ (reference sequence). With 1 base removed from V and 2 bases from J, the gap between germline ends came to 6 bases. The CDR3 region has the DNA TGTGCCAGCAGCTTAGAGGAGGCCTACAATGAGCAGTTCTTC. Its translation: CASSLEEAYNEQFF.

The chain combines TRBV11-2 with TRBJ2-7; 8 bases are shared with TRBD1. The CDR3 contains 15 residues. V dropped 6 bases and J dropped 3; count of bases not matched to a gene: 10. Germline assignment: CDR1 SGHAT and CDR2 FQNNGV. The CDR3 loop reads CASSYSPGQVYEQYF. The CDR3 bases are TGTGCCAGCAGTTATTCCCCGGGACAGGTCTACGAGCAGTACTTC.

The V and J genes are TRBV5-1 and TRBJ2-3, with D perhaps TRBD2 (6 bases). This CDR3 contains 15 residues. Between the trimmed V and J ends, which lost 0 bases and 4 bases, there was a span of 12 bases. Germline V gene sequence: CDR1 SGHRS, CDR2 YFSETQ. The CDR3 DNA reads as TGCGCCAGCAGCTTGGCTGCGGGAAGGTCAGATACGCAGTATTTT. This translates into CASSLAAGRSDTQYF.

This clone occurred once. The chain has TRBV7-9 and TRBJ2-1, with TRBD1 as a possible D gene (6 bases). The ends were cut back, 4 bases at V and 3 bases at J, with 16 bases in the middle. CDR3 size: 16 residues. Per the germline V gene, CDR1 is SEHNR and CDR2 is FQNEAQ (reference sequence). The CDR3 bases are TGTGCCAGCAGCTCCCCTTTACAGGGAATCTACAATGAGCAGTTCTTC. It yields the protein CASSSPLQGIYNEQFF.

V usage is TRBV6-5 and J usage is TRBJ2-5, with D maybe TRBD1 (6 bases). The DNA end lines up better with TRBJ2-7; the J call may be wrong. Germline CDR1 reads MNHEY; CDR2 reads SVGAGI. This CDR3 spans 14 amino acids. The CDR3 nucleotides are TGTGCCAGCAGTTTGCTAGGGGACACTGGCGAGCAGTACTTC. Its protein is CASSLLGDTGEQYF.

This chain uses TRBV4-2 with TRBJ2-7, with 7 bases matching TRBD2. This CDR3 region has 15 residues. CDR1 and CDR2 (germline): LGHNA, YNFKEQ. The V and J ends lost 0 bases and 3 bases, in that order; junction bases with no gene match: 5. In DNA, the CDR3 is TGTGCCAGCAGCCAAGAGGTGGGGGGGAACTACGAGCAGTACTTC. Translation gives CASSQEVGGNYEQYF.

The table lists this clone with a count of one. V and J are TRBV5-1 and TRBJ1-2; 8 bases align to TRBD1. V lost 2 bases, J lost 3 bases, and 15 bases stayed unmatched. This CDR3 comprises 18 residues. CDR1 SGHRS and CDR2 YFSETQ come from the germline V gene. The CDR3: CASSLTAQGALGDYGYTF. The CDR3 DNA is TGCGCCAGCAGCTTAACGGCCCAGGGGGCGCTGGGTGACTATGGCTACACCTTC.

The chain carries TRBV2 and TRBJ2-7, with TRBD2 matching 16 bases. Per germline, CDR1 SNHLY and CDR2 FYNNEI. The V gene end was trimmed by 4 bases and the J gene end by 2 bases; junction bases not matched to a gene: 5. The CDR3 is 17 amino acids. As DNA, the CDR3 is TGTGCCAGCAGTGTGGGACTAGCGGGAGGGGGGGCCTACGAGCAGTACTTC. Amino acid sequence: CASSVGLAGGGAYEQYF.

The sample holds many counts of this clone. CDR3 in amino acids: CASSGTAGGPGEQYF. The CDR3, as DNA: TGTGCCAGCAGTGGAACAGCGGGGGGGCCTGGGGAGCAGTACTTC. This chain connects TRBV6-1 to TRBJ2-7; TRBD2 matches at 10 bases. V was clipped by 4 bases and J by 7 bases; unmatched bases: 10. The CDR3 is 15 amino acids. CDR1 and CDR2 (germline): MNHNS, SASEGT.

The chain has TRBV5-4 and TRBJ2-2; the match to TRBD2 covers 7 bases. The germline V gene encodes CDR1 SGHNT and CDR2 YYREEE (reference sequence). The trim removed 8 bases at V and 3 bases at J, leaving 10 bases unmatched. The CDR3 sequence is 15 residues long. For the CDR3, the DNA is TGTGCCAGTCAGCTTGGGGGAGGGGACACCGGGGAGCTGTTTTTT. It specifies CASQLGGGDTGELFF.

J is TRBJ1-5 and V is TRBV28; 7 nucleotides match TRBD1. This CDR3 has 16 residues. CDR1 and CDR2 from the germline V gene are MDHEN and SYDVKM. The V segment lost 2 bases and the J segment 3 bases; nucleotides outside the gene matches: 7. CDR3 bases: TGTGCCAGCAGTTTACTATCAGGGGGGCCCAATCAGCCCCAGCATTTT. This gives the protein CASSLLSGGPNQPQHF.

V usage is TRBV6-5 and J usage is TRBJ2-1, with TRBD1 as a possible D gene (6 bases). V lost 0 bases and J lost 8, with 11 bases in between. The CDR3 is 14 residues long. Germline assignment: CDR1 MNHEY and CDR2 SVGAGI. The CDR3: CASSYSGGRDEQFF. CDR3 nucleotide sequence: TGTGCCAGCAGTTACTCTGGGGGCAGGGATGAGCAGTTCTTC.

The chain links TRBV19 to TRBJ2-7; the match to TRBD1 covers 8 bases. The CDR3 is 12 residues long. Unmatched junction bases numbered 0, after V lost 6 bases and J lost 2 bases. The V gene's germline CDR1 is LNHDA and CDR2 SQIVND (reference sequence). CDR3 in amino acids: CASRGQAYEQYF. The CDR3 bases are TGTGCCAGTAGGGGACAGGCCTACGAGCAGTACTTC.

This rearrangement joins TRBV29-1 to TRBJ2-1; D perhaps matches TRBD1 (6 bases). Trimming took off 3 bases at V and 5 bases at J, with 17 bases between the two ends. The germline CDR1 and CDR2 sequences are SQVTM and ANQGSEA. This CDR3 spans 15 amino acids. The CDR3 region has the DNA TGCAGCGTTGAGGGGGCTCAAGGCCCCGACAATGAGCAGTTCTTC. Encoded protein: CSVEGAQGPDNEQFF.

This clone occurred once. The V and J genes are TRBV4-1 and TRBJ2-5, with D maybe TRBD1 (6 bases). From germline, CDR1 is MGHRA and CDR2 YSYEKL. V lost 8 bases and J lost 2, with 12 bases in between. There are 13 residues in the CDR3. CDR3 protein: CASSKTGQETQYF. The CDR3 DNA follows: TGCGCCAGCTCAAAGACAGGTCAAGAGACCCAGTACTTC.

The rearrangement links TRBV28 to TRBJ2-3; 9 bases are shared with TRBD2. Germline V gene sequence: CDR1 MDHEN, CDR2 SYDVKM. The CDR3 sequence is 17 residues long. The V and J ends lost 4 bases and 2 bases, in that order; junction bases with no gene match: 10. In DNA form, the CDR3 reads TGTGCCAGCAGTTCCCGATGGGCGGGAGGGGACACAGATACGCAGTATTTT. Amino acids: CASSSRWAGGDTDTQYF.

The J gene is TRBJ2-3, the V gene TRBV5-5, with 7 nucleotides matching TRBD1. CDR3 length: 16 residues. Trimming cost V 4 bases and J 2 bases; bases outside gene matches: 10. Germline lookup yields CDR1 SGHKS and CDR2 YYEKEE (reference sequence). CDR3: CASSLIGTENTDTQYF. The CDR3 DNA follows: TGTGCCAGCAGCCTCATCGGGACAGAGAACACAGATACGCAGTATTTT.

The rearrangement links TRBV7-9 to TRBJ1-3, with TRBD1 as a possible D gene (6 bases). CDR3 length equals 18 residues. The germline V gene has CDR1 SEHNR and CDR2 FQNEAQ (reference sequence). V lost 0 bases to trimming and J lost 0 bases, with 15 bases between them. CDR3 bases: TGTGCCAGCAGCTTAGCCCTACGGACAGCGCACTCTGGAAACACCATATATTTT. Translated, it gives CASSLALRTAHSGNTIYF. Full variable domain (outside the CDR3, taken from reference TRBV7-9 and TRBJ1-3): DTGVSQNPRHKITKRGQNVTFRCDPISEHNRLYWYRQTLGQGPEFLTYFQNEAQLEKSRLLSDRFSAERPKGSFSTLEIQRTEQGDSAMYLCASSLALRTAHSGNTIYFGEGSWLTVV.

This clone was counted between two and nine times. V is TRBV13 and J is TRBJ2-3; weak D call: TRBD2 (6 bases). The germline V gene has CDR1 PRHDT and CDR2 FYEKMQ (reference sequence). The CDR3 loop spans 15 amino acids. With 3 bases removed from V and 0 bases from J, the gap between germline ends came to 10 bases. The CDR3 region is CASSFSGESTDTQYF. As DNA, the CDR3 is TGTGCCAGCAGCTTTTCGGGGGAAAGCACAGATACGCAGTATTTT.

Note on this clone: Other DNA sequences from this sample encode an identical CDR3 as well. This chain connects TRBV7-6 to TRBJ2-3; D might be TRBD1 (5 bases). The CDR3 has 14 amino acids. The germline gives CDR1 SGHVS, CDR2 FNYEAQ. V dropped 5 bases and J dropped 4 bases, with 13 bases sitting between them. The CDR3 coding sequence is TGTGCCAGCAGCCGTACAGCACAGGCAGATACGCAGTATTTT. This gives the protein CASSRTAQADTQYF.

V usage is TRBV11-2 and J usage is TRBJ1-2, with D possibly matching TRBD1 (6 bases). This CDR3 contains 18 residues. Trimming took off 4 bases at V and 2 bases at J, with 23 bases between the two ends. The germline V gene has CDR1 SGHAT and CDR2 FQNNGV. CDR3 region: CASSSFPRTGTTNYGYTF. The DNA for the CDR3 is TGTGCCAGCAGCTCCTTTCCACGAACCGGGACAACCAACTATGGCTACACCTTC.

In DNA form, the CDR3 reads TGTGCCAGCAGTGGCACAGGACAGCCCCAGCATTTT. Its protein product is CASSGTGQPQHF. This chain uses TRBV25-1 with TRBJ1-5, with D perhaps TRBD1 (5 bases). CDR1 MGHDK and CDR2 SYGVNS come from the germline V gene. The CDR3 contains 12 residues. Trimming stripped 4 bases from V and 7 bases from J, with 8 bases between.

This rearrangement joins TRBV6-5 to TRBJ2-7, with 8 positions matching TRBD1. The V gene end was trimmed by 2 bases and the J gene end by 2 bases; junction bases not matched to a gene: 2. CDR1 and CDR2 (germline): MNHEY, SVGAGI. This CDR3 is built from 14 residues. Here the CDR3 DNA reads TGTGCCAGCAGTTACGGACAGGGCCCCTACGAGCAGTACTTC. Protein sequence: CASSYGQGPYEQYF.

The CDR3 coding sequence is TGTGCCAGCAGCCCACTAGCCGGGGAGCAGTTCTTC. Amino acid sequence: CASSPLAGEQFF. The chain couples TRBV7-2 to TRBJ2-1, with D maybe TRBD2 (6 bases). CDR1 is SGHTA, CDR2 FQGNSA, per germline. Trimming pared 5 bases from V and 10 bases from J, leaving 12 bases between. The CDR3 is 12 residues long. Full variable domain (rest looked up from reference TRBV7-2 and TRBJ2-1): GAGVSQSPSNKVTEKGKDVELRCDPISGHTALYWYRQSLGQGLEFLIYFQGNSAPDKSGLPSDRFSAERTGGSVSTLTIQRTQQEDSAVYLCASSPLAGEQFFGPGTRLTVL.

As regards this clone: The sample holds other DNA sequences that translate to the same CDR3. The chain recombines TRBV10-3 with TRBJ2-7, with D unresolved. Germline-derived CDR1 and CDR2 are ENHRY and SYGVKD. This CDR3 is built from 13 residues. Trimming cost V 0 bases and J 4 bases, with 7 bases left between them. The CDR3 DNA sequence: TGTGCCATCAGTGAGTCCGAGGAGTACGAGCAGTACTTC. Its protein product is CAISESEEYEQYF.

Here the CDR3 reads CASNRDNYGYTF. The CDR3 DNA follows: TGTGCCAGTAACAGGGACAACTATGGCTACACCTTC. The chain has TRBV2 and TRBJ1-2, with D possibly matching TRBD1 (6 bases). The CDR3 is 12 amino acids. In germline, CDR1 is SNHLY, CDR2 FYNNEI. Trimming removed 9 bases at V and 2 bases at J, with 10 bases between.

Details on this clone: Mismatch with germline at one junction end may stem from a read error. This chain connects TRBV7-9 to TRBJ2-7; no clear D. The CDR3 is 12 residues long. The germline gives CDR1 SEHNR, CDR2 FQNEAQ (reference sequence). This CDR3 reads CSSSTHQYEQYF. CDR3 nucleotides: TGTTCCAGCAGCACACACCAGTACGAGCAGTACTTC.